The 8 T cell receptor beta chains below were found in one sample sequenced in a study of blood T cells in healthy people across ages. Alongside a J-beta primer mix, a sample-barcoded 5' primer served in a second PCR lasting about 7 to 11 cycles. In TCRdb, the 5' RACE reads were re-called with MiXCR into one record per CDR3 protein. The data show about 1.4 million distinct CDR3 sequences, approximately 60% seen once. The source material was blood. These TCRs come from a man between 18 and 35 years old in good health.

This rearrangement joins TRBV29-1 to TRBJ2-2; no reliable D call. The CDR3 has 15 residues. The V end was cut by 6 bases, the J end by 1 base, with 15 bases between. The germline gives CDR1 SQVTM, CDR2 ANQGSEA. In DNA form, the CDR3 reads TGCAGCGTCGAGCAGCCTGAAGAGAACACCGGGGAGCTGTTTTTT. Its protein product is CSVEQPEENTGELFF.

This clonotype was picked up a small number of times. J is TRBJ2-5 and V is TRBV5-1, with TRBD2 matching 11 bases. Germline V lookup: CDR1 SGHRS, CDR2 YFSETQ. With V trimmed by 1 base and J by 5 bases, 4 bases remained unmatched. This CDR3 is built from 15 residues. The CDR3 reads CASSLSSGRVETQYF. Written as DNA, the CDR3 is TGCGCCAGCAGCTTGAGTAGCGGGAGGGTGGAGACCCAGTACTTC.

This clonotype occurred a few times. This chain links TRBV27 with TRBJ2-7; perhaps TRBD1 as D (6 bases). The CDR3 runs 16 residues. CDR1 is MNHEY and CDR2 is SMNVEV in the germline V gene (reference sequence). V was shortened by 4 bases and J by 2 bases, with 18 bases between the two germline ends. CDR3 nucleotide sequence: TGTGCCAGCAGTTCCAGTCGACAGGCAAAAACCTACGAGCAGTACTTC. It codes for CASSSSRQAKTYEQYF.

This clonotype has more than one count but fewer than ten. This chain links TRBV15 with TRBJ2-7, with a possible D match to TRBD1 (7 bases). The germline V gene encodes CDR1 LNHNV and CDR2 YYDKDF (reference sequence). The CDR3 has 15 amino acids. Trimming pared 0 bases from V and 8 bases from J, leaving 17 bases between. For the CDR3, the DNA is TGTGCCACCAGCAGAGAGGCTGGAGGGGGCATGCAGCAGTACTTC. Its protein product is CATSREAGGGMQQYF.

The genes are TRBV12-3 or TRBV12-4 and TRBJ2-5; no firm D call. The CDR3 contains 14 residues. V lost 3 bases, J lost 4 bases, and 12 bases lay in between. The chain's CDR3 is CASSLNHPGETQYF. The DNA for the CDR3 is TGTGCCAGCAGTTTGAATCACCCAGGAGAGACCCAGTACTTC.

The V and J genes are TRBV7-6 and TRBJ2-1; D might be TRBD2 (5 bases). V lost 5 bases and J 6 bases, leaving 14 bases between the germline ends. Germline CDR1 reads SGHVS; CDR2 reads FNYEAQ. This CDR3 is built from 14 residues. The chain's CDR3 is CASSAGPLANEQFF. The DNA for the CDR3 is TGTGCCAGCAGCGCGGGCCCTCTAGCCAATGAGCAGTTCTTC.

The DNA of the CDR3 is TGTGCCAGCAGTCGCACCGGGACTAGCGGGACTGATACGCAGTATTTT. Translating it yields CASSRTGTSGTDTQYF. This sequence joins TRBV4-2 and TRBJ2-3; the match to TRBD2 covers 13 bases. CDR3 length: 16 amino acids. J gave up 6 bases and V 6 bases, and 9 bases lay outside the gene matches. Germline V lookup: CDR1 LGHNA, CDR2 YNFKEQ.

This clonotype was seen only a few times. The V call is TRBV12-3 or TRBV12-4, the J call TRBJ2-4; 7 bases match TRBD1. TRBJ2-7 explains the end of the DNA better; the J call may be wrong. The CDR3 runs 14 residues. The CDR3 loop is CASSFRVRGYEQYF. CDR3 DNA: TGTGCCAGCAGTTTTAGGGTCAGGGGGTACGAGCAGTACTTC.